One T cell receptor (beta chain) is described in this entry. The sample is drawn from a study of CD8+ T cells in alopecia areata. Alopecia areata patients gave lesional scalp punch biopsies and peripheral blood samples. V was cut by 5 bases and J by 3 bases, with 14 bases left in between. From germline, CDR1 is SEHNR and CDR2 FQNEAQ (reference sequence). The CDR3 loop spans 15 amino acids. As the sequencing template, cDNA was produced by extracting RNA and reverse transcribing it. Clones were read by immunoSEQ multiplex PCR, and TCRdb kept only the in-frame ones, dropping some. The sample yields around 160,000 clones, 87% seen once.

The clonotype comes from a human donor with alopecia areata. The V call is TRBV7-9, the J call TRBJ2-4, with D maybe TRBD2 (5 bases). The specimen was CD8+ T cells sorted from blood, collected at week 0. CDR3 protein: CASSPPGSDKNIQYF. The CDR3, as DNA: TGTGCCAGCAGCCCCCCGGGGTCAGACAAAAACATTCAGTACTTC.